A single sample gave rise to the 15 T cell receptor beta chains below, sequenced in a study of T cell responses to AZD1222 COVID-19 vaccine. The repertoire was sequenced with immunoSEQ multiplex PCR; TCRdb's copy has only in-frame clones and lacks some. The table lists roughly 99,000 clones, around 90% of them singletons. This material consisted of peripheral blood, taken on day 0 of AZD1222 vaccination. Source of these receptors: an adult in good health.

The rearrangement uses TRBV30 and TRBJ2-7, with D perhaps TRBD1 or TRBD2 (5 bases each). CDR3 length: 14 amino acids. The germline V and J ends were trimmed by 0 bases and 3 bases, with 12 bases remaining between them. Germline V lookup: CDR1 GTSNPN, CDR2 SVGIG (reference sequence). The CDR3 nucleotides are TGTGCCTGGAGTGTTGGGGACGGACGCTACGAGCAGTACTTC. It specifies CAWSVGDGRYEQYF.

As concerns this clone: Relative to the germline gene, one junction end is altered; a read error may explain this. The CDR3 is CAIRGGQESFEQYF. CDR3 in DNA: TGTGCCATCAGGGGAGGACAGGAGTCCTTCGAGCAGTACTTC. The rearrangement joins TRBV10-3 to TRBJ2-7, with D perhaps matching TRBD1 (7 bases). Germline assignment: CDR1 ENHRY and CDR2 SYGVKD. The CDR3 is made up of 14 amino acids.

V is TRBV19 and J is TRBJ1-5, with D possibly matching TRBD1 (6 bases). This CDR3 region has 15 residues. The germline V gene encodes CDR1 LNHDA and CDR2 SQIVND (reference sequence). V lost 1 base and J lost 3, with 10 bases in between. The CDR3 spells CASSIGQAFNQPQHF. The CDR3 nucleotides are TGTGCCAGTAGTATAGGACAGGCCTTCAATCAGCCCCAGCATTTT.

V and J are TRBV30 and TRBJ1-6, with D possibly being TRBD1 (5 bases). CDR1 is GTSNPN, CDR2 SVGIG, per germline (reference sequence). V was trimmed by 0 bases and J by 6 bases, leaving 12 bases between them. The CDR3 is 15 amino acids. CDR3 sequence reads: CAWSVQAGGNSPLHF. The CDR3 DNA reads TGTGCCTGGAGTGTACAGGCCGGCGGTAATTCACCCCTCCACTTT.

The rearrangement uses TRBV4-2 and TRBJ2-4; the match to TRBD1 covers 7 bases. Germline V gene sequence: CDR1 LGHNA, CDR2 YNFKEQ. With 3 bases clipped from V and 1 base from J, the junction kept 9 bases outside the gene matches. The CDR3 is 17 residues long. CDR3 nucleotides: TGTGCCAGCAGCCACCCCGACAGGGCCGATGCCAAAAACATTCAGTACTTC. It translates to CASSHPDRADAKNIQYF.

The CDR3 loop is CASSLPSLETQYF. DNA of the CDR3: TGTGCCAGCAGTCTCCCCTCGTTAGAGACCCAGTACTTC. The V gene is TRBV28, the J gene TRBJ2-5; D is ambiguous. The CDR3 is 13 amino acids. The germline V and J ends were trimmed by 5 bases and 4 bases, with 11 bases remaining between them. CDR1 is MDHEN, CDR2 SYDVKM, per germline.

CDR3 sequence: CASSPSVGRAGEQYF. The DNA for the CDR3 is TGTGCCAGCTCACCCTCTGTCGGGAGGGCCGGGGAGCAGTACTTC. This rearrangement joins TRBV18 to TRBJ2-7; 8 nucleotides match TRBD2. The CDR3 consists of 15 residues. V shed 3 bases, J shed 7 bases, and the junction held 11 bases outside the gene matches. Germline V gene data show CDR1 as KGHSH and CDR2 as LQKENI.

The chain combines TRBV28 with TRBJ1-5; D might be TRBD1 (5 bases). Germline V CDR1 and CDR2: MDHEN, SYDVKM. V lost 3 bases, J lost 4 bases, and 10 bases lay in between. This CDR3 spans 14 amino acids. The CDR3 protein is CASSFPDTNQPQHF. The CDR3 DNA reads as TGTGCCAGCAGTTTTCCGGACACAAATCAGCCCCAGCATTTT.

Of note for this clone: Other DNA sequences in the same sample also yield this CDR3. The chain couples TRBV5-1 to TRBJ2-3; D unresolved. The CDR3 length is 13 residues. From germline, CDR1 is SGHRS and CDR2 YFSETQ. V was cut by 0 bases and J by 1 base, with 3 bases left in between. The CDR3 DNA is TGCGCCAGCAGCTTGGCGGGCACAGATACGCAGTATTTT. Amino acids: CASSLAGTDTQYF.

This chain links TRBV15 with TRBJ1-3; possibly TRBD1 for D (5 bases). CDR3 length equals 14 residues. V lost 8 bases to trimming and J lost 0 bases, with 11 bases between them. Germline CDR1 and CDR2: LNHNV and YYDKDF (reference sequence). CDR3 nucleotides: TGTGCCACCGGGGCAGTCAACTCTGGAAACACCATATATTTT. Translated: CATGAVNSGNTIYF.

This clone was recorded once. CDR3 protein: CASSLSPLAGAYEQYF. DNA for the CDR3: TGTGCCAGCAGCCTCTCCCCACTAGCGGGAGCCTACGAGCAGTACTTC. This chain links TRBV3-1 (or the pseudogene TRBV3-2) with TRBJ2-7; 11 bases are shared with TRBD2. Unmatched junction bases numbered 7, after V lost 4 bases and J lost 2 bases. CDR1 and CDR2 (germline): LGHDT, YNNKEL (reference sequence). The CDR3 covers 16 residues.

The gene calls are TRBV2 and TRBJ2-7; D might be TRBD2 (6 bases). Germline V gives CDR1 SNHLY, CDR2 FYNNEI. The CDR3 contains 13 residues. The V end was cut by 3 bases, the J end by 4 bases, with 10 bases between. CDR3: CASSEGREYEQYF. The CDR3 region has the DNA TGTGCCAGCAGTGAGGGGCGGGAATACGAGCAGTACTTC.

This clone was recorded only once. V gene TRBV19 combines with J gene TRBJ2-7; tentative D call: TRBD1 (6 bases). Trimming pared 2 bases from V and 4 bases from J, leaving 12 bases between. Germline CDR1 reads LNHDA; CDR2 reads SQIVND (reference sequence). This CDR3 region has 14 residues. The CDR3 region has the DNA TGTGCCAGTAGTATAAAGTGGGGGCGGTACGAGCAGTACTTC. Protein sequence: CASSIKWGRYEQYF.

This chain uses TRBV9 with TRBJ2-2, with 7 bases matching TRBD2. V lost 3 bases and J lost 2; bases outside the gene matches: 10. This CDR3 has 17 amino acids. Germline lookup yields CDR1 SGDLS and CDR2 YYNGEE. The CDR3: CASSGSFSGRNTGELFF. The DNA of the CDR3 is TGTGCCAGCAGCGGATCGTTTAGCGGGCGTAACACCGGGGAGCTGTTTTTT.

Turning to this clone: This CDR3 is also generated by other DNA sequences in the sample. The chain has TRBV28 and TRBJ1-5; 9 nucleotides match TRBD1. V lost 5 bases to trimming and J lost 6 bases; unmatched junction nucleotides: 5. Germline assignment: CDR1 MDHEN and CDR2 SYDVKM. This CDR3 has 14 amino acids. The CDR3 region has the DNA TGTGCCAGCAGTGAAACAGGGGGCGGTCAGCCCCAGCATTTT. The encoded protein is CASSETGGGQPQHF.